These T cell receptor beta chains were read from a single sample in a study of shared clonotypes between healthy human individuals. Only in-frame clones appear in the TCRdb table, and some are missing; sequencing was by immunoSEQ multiplex PCR. Seen here are 1 million to 1.2 million clones, roughly 77% observed once, and the top ten hold 0.89%. Material: memory CD4+ T cells from PBMCs. These TCRs come from a man younger than 35 in good health. Some clones in this sample may be carry-over from other donors' samples. Each CDR3 is given with its conserved first and last residue. Fields, in order: V gene, clone size, D gene, J gene, CDR3 DNA, CDR3 protein. The D gene is left open where the match is weak. Clone size is given for some rows only: seen once, a few or many times, or a class if the clone is expanded.

TRBV5-6	-	-	TRBJ2-2	TGTGCCAGCAGCCAAGCGAACACCGGGGAGCTGTTTTTT	CASSQANTGELFF
TRBV27	-	-	TRBJ1-1	TGTGCCAGCAGTTTATATTATAGGGAAGGAACTGAAGCTTTCTTT	CASSLYYREGTEAFF
TRBV28	-	-	TRBJ2-1	TGTGCCAGCAGGGCCACAGGGGAGCAGTTCTTC	CASRATGEQFF
TRBV5-1	-	-	TRBJ1-1	TGCGCCAGCAGCCCCTTGGGGGACGGCACTGAAGCTTTCTTT	CASSPLGDGTEAFF
TRBV7-9	once	-	TRBJ1-1	TGTGCCAGCAGCTCCCTGGGGGACACTGAAGCTTTCTTT	CASSSLGDTEAFF
TRBV10-3	-	-	TRBJ2-2	TGTGCCATCAGTAATATGAACACCGGGGAGCTGTTTTTT	CAISNMNTGELFF
TRBV14	-	-	TRBJ1-1	TGTGCCAGCAGCTTCTCAGGGTCCACTGAAGCTTTCTTT	CASSFSGSTEAFF
TRBV5-4	once	TRBD1	TRBJ2-1	TGTGCCAGCAGCTTGGCTGGGACAGGGTACAATGAGCAGTTCTTC	CASSLAGTGYNEQFF
TRBV15	-	-	TRBJ1-5	TGTGCCACCAGCAGAGATATCGTCAATCAGCCCCAGCATTTT	CATSRDIVNQPQHF
TRBV5-1	-	TRBD2	TRBJ2-1	TGCGCCAGCAGCTACCGCGGGACTAGCGTGGGCTACAATGAGCAGTTCTTC	CASSYRGTSVGYNEQFF
TRBV2	-	-	TRBJ2-5	TGTGCCAGCACGGGACAACCCGAAGAGACCCAGTACTTC	CASTGQPEETQYF
TRBV28	-	-	TRBJ1-2	TGTGCCAGCAGGTTACAGGGTGCGCCCTATGGCTACACCTTC	CASRLQGAPYGYTF
TRBV4-1	-	-	TRBJ1-3	TGCGCCAGCAGCCAAGCTCTTGGAAACACCATATATTTT	CASSQALGNTIYF
TRBV6-6	-	-	TRBJ2-1	TGTGCCAGCCGGCCGGGGGGCGGGATCGCCAATGAGCAGTTCTTC	CASRPGGGIANEQFF
TRBV2	-	TRBD1	TRBJ2-7	TGTGCCAGCAGTCTGACAGGGGTTACCTACGAGCAGTACTTC	CASSLTGVTYEQYF
TRBV7-3	-	-	TRBJ1-1	TGTGCCAGCAGCTTAAGAGCAGGGCTGGGAACTGAAGCTTTCTTT	CASSLRAGLGTEAFF
TRBV27	-	TRBD1	TRBJ2-3	TGTGCCAGCAGGCCCTCCCGGACAGGAGATACGCAGTATTTT	CASRPSRTGDTQYF
TRBV2	few	-	TRBJ2-7	TGTGCCAGCAGGCCGGTGGAGGGTTCCTACGAGCAGTACTTC	CASRPVEGSYEQYF
TRBV28	-	TRBD1	TRBJ1-1	TGTGCCAGTCAGGGGGCGTATACTGAAGCTTTCTTT	CASQGAYTEAFF
TRBV6-1	few	-	TRBJ2-7	TGTGCCAGCAGTGAATTCCCCGGACTATCCAGCTCCTACGAGCAGTACTTC	CASSEFPGLSSSYEQYF
TRBV28	-	-	TRBJ2-7	TGTGCCAGCAGTTTGGGGTACGAGCAGTACTTC	CASSLGYEQYF
TRBV6-6	-	-	TRBJ2-1	TGTGCCAGCATTACAGGTCGGGGGGCTAGGTGGTACGAGCAGTTCTTC	CASITGRGARWYEQFF
TRBV11-1	many	-	TRBJ1-3	TGTGCCAGCAGCTTAACAGTGACGGGAGGAAACACCATATATTTT	CASSLTVTGGNTIYF
TRBV6-1	-	-	TRBJ2-7	TGTGCCAGCCAAAGGACTACCCACTACGAGCAGTACTTC	CASQRTTHYEQYF
TRBV30	-	-	TRBJ1-5	TGTGCCTGGAGTTCATTCGGGTTGAATCAGCCCCAGCATTTT	CAWSSFGLNQPQHF
TRBV29-1	once	-	TRBJ2-5	TGCTCCCTGGGGCCCCAAGAGACCCAGTACTTC	CSLGPQETQYF
TRBV6-6	-	TRBD2	TRBJ2-7	TGTGCCAGCACCGGGACTAGCGGGAGTTTCTACGAGCAGTACTTC	CASTGTSGSFYEQYF
TRBV18	-	TRBD1	TRBJ1-1	TGTGCCAGCTCACCACGAGGGACAGGGAACACTGAAGCTTTCTTT	CASSPRGTGNTEAFF
TRBV7-3	-	-	TRBJ2-6	TGTGCCAGCAGCCCCTCTGGGGCCAACGTCCTGACTTTC	CASSPSGANVLTF